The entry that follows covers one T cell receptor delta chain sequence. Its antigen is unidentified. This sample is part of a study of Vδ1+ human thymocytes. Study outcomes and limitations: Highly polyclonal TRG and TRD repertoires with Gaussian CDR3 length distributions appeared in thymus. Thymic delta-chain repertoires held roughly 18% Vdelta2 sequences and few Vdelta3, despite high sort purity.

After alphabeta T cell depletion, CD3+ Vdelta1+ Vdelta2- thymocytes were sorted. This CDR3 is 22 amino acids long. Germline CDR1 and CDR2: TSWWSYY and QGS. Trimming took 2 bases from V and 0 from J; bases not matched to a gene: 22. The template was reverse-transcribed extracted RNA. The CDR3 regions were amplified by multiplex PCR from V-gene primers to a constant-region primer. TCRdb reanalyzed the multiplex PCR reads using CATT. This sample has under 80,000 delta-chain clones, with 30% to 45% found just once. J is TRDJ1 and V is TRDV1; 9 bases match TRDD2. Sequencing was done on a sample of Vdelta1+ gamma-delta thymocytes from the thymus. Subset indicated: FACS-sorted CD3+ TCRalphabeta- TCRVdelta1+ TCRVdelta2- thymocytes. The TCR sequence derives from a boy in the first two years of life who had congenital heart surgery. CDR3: CALGEKELPFLRGVGYTDKLIF. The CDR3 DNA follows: TGTGCTCTTGGGGAAAAAGAGCTCCCCTTCCTACGGGGAGTGGGGTACACCGATAAACTCATCTTT.